This TCR beta chain was captured by sequencing in a study of graft-versus-host responses after intestinal transplantation. Germline-derived CDR1 and CDR2 are KGHSY and FQNENV. Trimming removed 1 base at V and 2 bases at J, with 9 bases between. The CDR3 is 15 residues long. TCRdb's copy holds only in-frame clones and misses some; the assay was immunoSEQ multiplex PCR. The table lists some 81,000 clones, about 89% of them singletons. This clone was observed a handful of times. The antigen remains undetermined. The source is a human donor who received an intestinal transplant. V gene TRBV16 combines with J gene TRBJ1-3; D uncertain. This specimen consisted of unstimulated CD4+ T cells sorted from spleen or lymph node cells, obtained before intestinal transplant. The CDR3 reads CASSQLTGAGNTIYF. The DNA of the CDR3 is TGTGCCAGCAGCCAATTGACCGGGGCTGGAAACACCATATATTTT.